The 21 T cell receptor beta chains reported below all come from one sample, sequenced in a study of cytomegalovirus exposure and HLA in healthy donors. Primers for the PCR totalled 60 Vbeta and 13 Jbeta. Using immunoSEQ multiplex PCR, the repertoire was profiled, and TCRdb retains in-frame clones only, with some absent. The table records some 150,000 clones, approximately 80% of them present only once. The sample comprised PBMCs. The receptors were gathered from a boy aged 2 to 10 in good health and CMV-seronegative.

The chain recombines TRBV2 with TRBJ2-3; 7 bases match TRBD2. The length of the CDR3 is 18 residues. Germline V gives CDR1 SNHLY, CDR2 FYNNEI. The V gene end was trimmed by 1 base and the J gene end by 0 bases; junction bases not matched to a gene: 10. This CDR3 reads CASSEGRAGESSTDTQYF. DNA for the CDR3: TGTGCCAGCAGTGAAGGGCGTGCGGGGGAGTCTAGCACAGATACGCAGTATTTT. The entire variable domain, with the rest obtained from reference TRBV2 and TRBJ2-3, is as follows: EPEVTQTPSHQVTQMGQEVILRCVPISNHLYFYWYRQILGQKVEFLVSFYNNEISEKSEIFDDQFSVERPDGSNFTLKIRSTKLEDSAMYFCASSEGRAGESSTDTQYFGPGTRLTVL.

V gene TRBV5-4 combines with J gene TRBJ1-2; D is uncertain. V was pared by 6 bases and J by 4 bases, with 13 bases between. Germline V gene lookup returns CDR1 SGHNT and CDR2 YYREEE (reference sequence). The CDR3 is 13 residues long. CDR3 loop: CASKLLTTYGYTF. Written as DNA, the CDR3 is TGTGCCAGCAAGCTCTTGACAACCTATGGCTACACCTTC.

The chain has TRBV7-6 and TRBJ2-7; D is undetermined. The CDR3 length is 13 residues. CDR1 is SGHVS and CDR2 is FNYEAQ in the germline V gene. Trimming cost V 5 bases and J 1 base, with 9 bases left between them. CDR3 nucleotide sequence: TGTGCCAGCAGCCCGAGCAAGTCCTACGAGCAGTACTTC. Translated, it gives CASSPSKSYEQYF. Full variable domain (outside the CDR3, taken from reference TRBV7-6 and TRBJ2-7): GAGVSQSPRYKVTKRGQDVALRCDPISGHVSLYWYRQALGQGPEFLTYFNYEAQQDKSGLPNDRFSAERPEGSISTLTIQRTEQRDSAMYRCASSPSKSYEQYFGPGTRLTVT.

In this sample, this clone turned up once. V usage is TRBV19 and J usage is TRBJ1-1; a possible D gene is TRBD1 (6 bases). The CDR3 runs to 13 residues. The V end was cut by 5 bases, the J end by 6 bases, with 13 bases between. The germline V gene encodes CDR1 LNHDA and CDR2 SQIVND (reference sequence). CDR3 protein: CASSYWTEAEAFF. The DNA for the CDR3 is TGTGCCAGTAGTTATTGGACAGAGGCTGAAGCTTTCTTT.

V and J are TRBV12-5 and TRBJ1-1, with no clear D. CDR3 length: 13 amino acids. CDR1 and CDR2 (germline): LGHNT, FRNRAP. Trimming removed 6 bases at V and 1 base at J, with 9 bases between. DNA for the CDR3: TGTGCTAGTGGCCTCGAGGGGAACACTGAAGCTTTCTTT. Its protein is CASGLEGNTEAFF. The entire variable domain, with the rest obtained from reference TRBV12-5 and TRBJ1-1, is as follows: DARVTQTPRHKVTEMGQEVTMRCQPILGHNTVFWYRQTMMQGLELLAYFRNRAPLDDSGMPKDRFSAEMPDATLATLKIQPSEPRDSAVYFCASGLEGNTEAFFGQGTRLTVV.

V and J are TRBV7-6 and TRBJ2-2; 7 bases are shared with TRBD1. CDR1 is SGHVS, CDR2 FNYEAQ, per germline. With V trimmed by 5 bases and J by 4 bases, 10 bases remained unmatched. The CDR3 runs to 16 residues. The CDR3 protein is CASSRTTGRPTGELFF. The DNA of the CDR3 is TGTGCCAGCAGCCGGACGACAGGGCGTCCCACCGGGGAGCTGTTTTTT.

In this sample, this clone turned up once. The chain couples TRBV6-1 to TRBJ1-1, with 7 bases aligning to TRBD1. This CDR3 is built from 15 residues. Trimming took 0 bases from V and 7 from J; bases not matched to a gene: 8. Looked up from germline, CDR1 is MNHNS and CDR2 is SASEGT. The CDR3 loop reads CASSEADRAGCEAFF. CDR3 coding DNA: TGTGCCAGCAGTGAAGCCGACAGGGCTGGGTGTGAAGCTTTCTTT.

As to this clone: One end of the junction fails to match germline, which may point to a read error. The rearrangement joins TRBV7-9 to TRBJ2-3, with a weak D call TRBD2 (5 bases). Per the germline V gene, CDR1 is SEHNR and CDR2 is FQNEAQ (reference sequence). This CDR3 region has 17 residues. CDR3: CSSRTQKGETPTDTQYF. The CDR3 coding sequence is TGTTCCAGCAGAACTCAGAAGGGAGAAACACCCACAGATACGCAGTATTTT. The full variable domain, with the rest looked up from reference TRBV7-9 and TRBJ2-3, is DTGVSQNPRHKITKRGQNVTFRCDPISEHNRLYWYRQTLGQGPEFLTYFQNEAQLEKSRLLSDRFSAERPKGSFSTLEIQRTEQGDSAMYLCSSRTQKGETPTDTQYFGPGTRLTVL.

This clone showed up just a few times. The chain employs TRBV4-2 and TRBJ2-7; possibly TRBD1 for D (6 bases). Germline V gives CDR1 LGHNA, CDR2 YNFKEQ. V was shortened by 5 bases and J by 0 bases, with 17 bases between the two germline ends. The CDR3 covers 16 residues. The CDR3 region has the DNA TGTGCCAGCAGCTTACCGACAGGTCTTAGCTCCTACGAGCAGTACTTC. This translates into CASSLPTGLSSYEQYF.

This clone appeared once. In DNA, the CDR3 is TGTGCCAGCTCACGCACACAGGGAACTGGGGCCAACGTCCTGACTTTC. Its protein is CASSRTQGTGANVLTF. The chain has TRBV18 and TRBJ2-6; a weak D match, TRBD1 (6 bases). Trimming took off 4 bases at V and 2 bases at J, with 12 bases between the two ends. The CDR3 extends over 16 amino acids. Germline V gene lookup returns CDR1 KGHSH and CDR2 LQKENI.

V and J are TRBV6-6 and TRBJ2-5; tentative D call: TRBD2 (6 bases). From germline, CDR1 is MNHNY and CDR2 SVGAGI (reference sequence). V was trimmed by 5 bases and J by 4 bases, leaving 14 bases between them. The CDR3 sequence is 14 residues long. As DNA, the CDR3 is TGTGCCAGCAGTAACCAGCAGGGAGGAGAGACCCAGTACTTC. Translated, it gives CASSNQQGGETQYF.

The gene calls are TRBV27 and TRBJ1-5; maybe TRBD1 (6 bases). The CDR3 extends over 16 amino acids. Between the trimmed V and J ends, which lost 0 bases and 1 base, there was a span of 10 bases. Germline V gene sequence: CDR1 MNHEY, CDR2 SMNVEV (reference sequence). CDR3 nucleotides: TGTGCCAGCAGTTTATCCCCCACAGGGAGCAATCAGCCCCAGCATTTT. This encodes CASSLSPTGSNQPQHF.

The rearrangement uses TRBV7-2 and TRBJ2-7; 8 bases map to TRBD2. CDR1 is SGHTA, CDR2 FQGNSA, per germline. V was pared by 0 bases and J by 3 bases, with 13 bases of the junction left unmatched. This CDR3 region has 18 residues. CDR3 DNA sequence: TGTGCCAGCAGCTTAGCGAGTTCAGCGGGAGCTCACGGCTACGAGCAGTACTTC. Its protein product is CASSLASSAGAHGYEQYF.

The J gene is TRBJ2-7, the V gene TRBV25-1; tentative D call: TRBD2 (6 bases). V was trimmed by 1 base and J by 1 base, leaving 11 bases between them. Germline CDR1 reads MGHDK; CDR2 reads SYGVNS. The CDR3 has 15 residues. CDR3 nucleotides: TGTGCCAGCAGTGAATCTGGGAGGTGGTCCTACGAGCAGTACTTC. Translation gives CASSESGRWSYEQYF.

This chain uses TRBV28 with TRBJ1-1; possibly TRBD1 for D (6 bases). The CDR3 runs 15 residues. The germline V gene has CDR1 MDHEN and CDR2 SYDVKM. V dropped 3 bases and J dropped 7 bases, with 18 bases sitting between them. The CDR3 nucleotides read TGTGCCAGCAGTTTCCCTATGGGTAACAGGGATGAAGCTTTCTTT. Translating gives CASSFPMGNRDEAFF.

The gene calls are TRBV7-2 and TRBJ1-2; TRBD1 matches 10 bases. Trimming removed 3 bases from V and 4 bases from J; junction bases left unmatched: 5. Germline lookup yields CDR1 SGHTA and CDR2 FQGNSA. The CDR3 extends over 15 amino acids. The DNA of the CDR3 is TGTGCCAGCAGCTTCTCGACAGGGGGCTTCTATGGCTACACCTTC. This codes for CASSFSTGGFYGYTF.

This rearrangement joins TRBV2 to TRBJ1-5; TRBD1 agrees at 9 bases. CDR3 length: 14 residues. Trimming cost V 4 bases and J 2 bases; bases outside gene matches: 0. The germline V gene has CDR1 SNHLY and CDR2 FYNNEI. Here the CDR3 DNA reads TGTGCCAGCAGTGGGACAGGGGGCAATCAGCCCCAGCATTTT. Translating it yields CASSGTGGNQPQHF.

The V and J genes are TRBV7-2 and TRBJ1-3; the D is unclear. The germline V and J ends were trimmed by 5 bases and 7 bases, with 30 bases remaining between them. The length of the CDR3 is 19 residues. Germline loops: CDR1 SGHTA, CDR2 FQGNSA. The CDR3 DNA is TGTGCCAGCAGCGCACGAGGCCCCCCAGGCCTGGTTCCGGGGAACACCATATATTTT. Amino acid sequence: CASSARGPPGLVPGNTIYF.

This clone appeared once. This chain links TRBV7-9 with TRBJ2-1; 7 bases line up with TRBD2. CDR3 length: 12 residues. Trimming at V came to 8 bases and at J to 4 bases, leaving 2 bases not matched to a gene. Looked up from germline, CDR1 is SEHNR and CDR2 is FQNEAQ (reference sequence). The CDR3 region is CASERGYNEQFF. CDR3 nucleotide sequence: TGTGCCAGCGAGCGGGGATACAATGAGCAGTTCTTC.

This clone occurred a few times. The CDR3 sequence is CASSFVRPAGGNTEAFF. Here the CDR3 DNA reads TGTGCCAGCAGCTTCGTCAGGCCGGCGGGAGGGAACACTGAAGCTTTCTTT. This chain connects TRBV5-4 to TRBJ1-1; D is undetermined. Trimming cost V 2 bases and J 1 base, with 18 bases left between them. The CDR3 is made up of 17 amino acids. Germline CDR1 reads SGHNT; CDR2 reads YYREEE (reference sequence).

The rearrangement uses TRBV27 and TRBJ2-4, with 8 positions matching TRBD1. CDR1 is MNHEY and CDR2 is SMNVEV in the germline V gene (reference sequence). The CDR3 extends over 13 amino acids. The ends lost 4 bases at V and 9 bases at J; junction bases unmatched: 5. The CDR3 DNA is TGTGCCAGCAGTTCGCCAGGGGGCAGCATTCAGTACTTC. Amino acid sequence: CASSSPGGSIQYF.